The rows below give T cell receptor beta chains drawn from one sample of a study of T cells in Graves' hyperthyroidism and ophthalmopathy. TCRdb called the multiplex PCR reads again in MiXCR, with one record for every CDR3 protein. The profile shows under 650,000 distinct CDR3 sequences, under 20% of them singletons. Material for sequencing was blood. Every receptor here comes from a woman aged 25 to 39 with Graves' hyperthyroidism. The CDR3 runs from the conserved cysteine through the conserved F or W. Each record gives: D gene, J gene, V gene, clone size, CDR3 protein, CDR3 DNA. A D gene is named only where the DNA matches it firmly. Rows may omit the clone size; those that give it use once, few, many or a size class.

d_call: NA
j_call: TRBJ2-5
v_call: TRBV6-1
clone_size: few
cdr3_aa: CASLTVGETQYF
cdr3_nt: TGTGCCAGTCTTACCGTAGGAGAGACCCAGTACTTC

d_call: NA
j_call: TRBJ1-5
v_call: TRBV12-3/TRBV12-4
clone_size: NA
cdr3_aa: CASSFNRQQPQHF
cdr3_nt: TGTGCCAGCAGTTTTAACCGGCAACAGCCCCAGCATTTT

d_call: TRBD1
j_call: TRBJ1-5
v_call: TRBV12-3/TRBV12-4
clone_size: few
cdr3_aa: CASSLDRANQPQHF
cdr3_nt: TGTGCCAGCAGCCTAGACAGGGCGAACCAGCCCCAGCATTTT

d_call: NA
j_call: TRBJ1-1
v_call: TRBV20-1
clone_size: few
cdr3_aa: CSARRRDTEAFF
cdr3_nt: TGCAGTGCTAGGCGGCGGGATACTGAAGCTTTCTTT

d_call: NA
j_call: TRBJ1-6
v_call: TRBV7-2
clone_size: NA
cdr3_aa: CASSLLGSSYNSPLHF
cdr3_nt: TGTGCCAGCAGCTTACTAGGGAGCTCCTATAATTCACCCCTCCACTTT

d_call: NA
j_call: TRBJ2-1
v_call: TRBV13
clone_size: many
cdr3_aa: CASSLGGGAGENEQFF
cdr3_nt: TGTGCCAGCAGCTTAGGAGGGGGCGCGGGGGAGAATGAGCAGTTCTTC

d_call: NA
j_call: TRBJ1-6
v_call: TRBV28
clone_size: many
cdr3_aa: CASSPRGRGGMYSPLHF
cdr3_nt: TGTGCCAGCAGTCCCCGCGGCAGGGGAGGAATGTATTCACCCCTCCACTTT

d_call: TRBD1
j_call: TRBJ1-1
v_call: TRBV6-1
clone_size: NA
cdr3_aa: CASSEDRGLYSEAFF
cdr3_nt: TGTGCCAGCAGTGAAGACAGGGGGCTTTATTCTGAAGCTTTCTTT

d_call: NA
j_call: TRBJ1-5
v_call: TRBV27
clone_size: many
cdr3_aa: CASSLRADSNQPQHF
cdr3_nt: TGTGCCAGCAGTTTAAGAGCAGATAGCAATCAGCCCCAGCATTTT

d_call: NA
j_call: TRBJ2-2
v_call: TRBV7-3
clone_size: NA
cdr3_aa: CASSTGQNANTGELFF
cdr3_nt: TGTGCCAGCAGCACCGGACAAAACGCGAACACCGGGGAGCTGTTTTTT

d_call: NA
j_call: TRBJ2-3
v_call: TRBV6-1
clone_size: many
cdr3_aa: CASSENGQGTDTQYF
cdr3_nt: TGTGCCAGCAGTGAAAATGGGCAGGGCACAGATACGCAGTATTTT

d_call: NA
j_call: TRBJ2-3
v_call: TRBV11-3
clone_size: NA
cdr3_aa: CASSLGAVLKDTQYF
cdr3_nt: TGTGCCAGCAGCTTAGGAGCAGTCTTAAAGGATACGCAGTATTTT

d_call: NA
j_call: TRBJ1-4
v_call: TRBV30
clone_size: many
cdr3_aa: CAWTGGPNEKLFF
cdr3_nt: TGTGCCTGGACGGGTGGGCCTAATGAAAAACTGTTTTTT

d_call: TRBD1
j_call: TRBJ1-5
v_call: TRBV6-4
clone_size: few
cdr3_aa: CASFGQGADQPQHF
cdr3_nt: TGTGCCAGCTTCGGACAGGGGGCGGATCAGCCCCAGCATTTT

d_call: NA
j_call: TRBJ1-1
v_call: TRBV5-1
clone_size: many
cdr3_aa: CASSFAANTEAFF
cdr3_nt: TGTGCCAGCAGTTTTGCGGCGAACACTGAAGCTTTCTTT

d_call: TRBD1
j_call: TRBJ2-7
v_call: TRBV27
clone_size: few
cdr3_aa: CASSFYRGEQYF
cdr3_nt: TGTGCCAGCAGTTTCTACAGGGGCGAGCAGTACTTC

d_call: NA
j_call: TRBJ1-5
v_call: TRBV5-1
clone_size: NA
cdr3_aa: CASSPTGGYEQYFGPGQPQHF
cdr3_nt: NA

d_call: TRBD2
j_call: TRBJ2-7
v_call: TRBV7-8
clone_size: many
cdr3_aa: CASSSTSVYEQYF
cdr3_nt: TGTGCCAGCAGCTCGACTAGCGTCTACGAGCAGTACTTC

d_call: NA
j_call: TRBJ2-1
v_call: TRBV19
clone_size: NA
cdr3_aa: CASSDWYNEQFF
cdr3_nt: TGTGCCAGTAGCGACTGGTACAATGAGCAGTTCTTC

d_call: NA
j_call: TRBJ1-2
v_call: TRBV7-2
clone_size: many
cdr3_aa: CASSLDRKRGYTF
cdr3_nt: TGTGCCAGCAGCCTCGACAGGAAACGTGGCTACACCTTC

d_call: TRBD1
j_call: TRBJ1-5
v_call: TRBV20-1
clone_size: many
cdr3_aa: CSAIGTGLNQPQHF
cdr3_nt: TGCAGTGCTATTGGGACAGGCCTAAATCAGCCCCAGCATTTT

d_call: TRBD1
j_call: TRBJ2-7
v_call: TRBV20-1
clone_size: NA
cdr3_aa: CSARSGDRGDYEQYF
cdr3_nt: TGCAGTGCTAGAAGCGGGGACAGGGGGGATTACGAGCAGTACTTC

d_call: TRBD1
j_call: TRBJ1-2
v_call: TRBV5-6
clone_size: NA
cdr3_aa: CASNRDRGFGYTF
cdr3_nt: TGTGCCAGCAACCGGGACAGGGGTTTTGGCTACACCTTC

d_call: TRBD2
j_call: TRBJ2-1
v_call: TRBV12-3/TRBV12-4
clone_size: many
cdr3_aa: CASSLLAGARNEQFF
cdr3_nt: TGTGCCAGCAGTTTATTAGCGGGAGCCCGCAATGAGCAGTTCTTC

d_call: NA
j_call: TRBJ2-1
v_call: TRBV7-8
clone_size: many
cdr3_aa: CASSAPWGPQDEQFF
cdr3_nt: TGTGCCAGCAGCGCGCCGTGGGGCCCCCAGGATGAGCAGTTCTTC

d_call: NA
j_call: TRBJ2-6
v_call: TRBV6-5
clone_size: few
cdr3_aa: CASSYGIGANVLTF
cdr3_nt: TGTGCCAGCAGTTATGGGATAGGGGCCAACGTCCTGACTTTC